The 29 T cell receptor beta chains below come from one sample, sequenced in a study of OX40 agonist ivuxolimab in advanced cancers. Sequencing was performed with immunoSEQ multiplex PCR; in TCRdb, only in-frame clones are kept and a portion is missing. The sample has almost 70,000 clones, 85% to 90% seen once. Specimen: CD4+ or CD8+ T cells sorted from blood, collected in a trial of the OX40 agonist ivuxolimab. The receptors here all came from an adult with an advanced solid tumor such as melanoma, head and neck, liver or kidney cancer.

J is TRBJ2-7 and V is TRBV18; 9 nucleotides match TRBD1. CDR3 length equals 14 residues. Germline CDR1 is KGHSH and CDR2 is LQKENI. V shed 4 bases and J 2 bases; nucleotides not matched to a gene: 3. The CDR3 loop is CASSQGTGPYEQYF. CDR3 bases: TGTGCCAGCTCACAGGGGACAGGGCCCTACGAGCAGTACTTC.

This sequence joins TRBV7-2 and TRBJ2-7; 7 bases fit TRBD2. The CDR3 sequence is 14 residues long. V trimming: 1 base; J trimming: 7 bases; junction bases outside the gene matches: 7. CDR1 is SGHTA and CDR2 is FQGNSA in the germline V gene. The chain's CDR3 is CASSLVVPAGEQYF. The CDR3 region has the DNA TGTGCCAGCAGCTTAGTGGTTCCAGCGGGGGAGCAGTACTTC.

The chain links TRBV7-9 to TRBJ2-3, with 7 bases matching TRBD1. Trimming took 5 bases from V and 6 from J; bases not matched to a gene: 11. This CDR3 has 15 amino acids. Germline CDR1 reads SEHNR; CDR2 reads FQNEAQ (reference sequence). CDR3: CASSPAGTGADTQYF. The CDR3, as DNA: TGTGCCAGCAGCCCAGCTGGCACAGGGGCGGATACGCAGTATTTT.

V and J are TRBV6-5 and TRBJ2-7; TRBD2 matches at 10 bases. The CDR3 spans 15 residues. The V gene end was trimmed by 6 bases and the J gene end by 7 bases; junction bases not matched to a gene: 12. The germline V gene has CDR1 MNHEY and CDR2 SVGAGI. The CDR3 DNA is TGTGCCAGCAGGGGAGCGGGAGGGCCGCTACGAGAGCAGTACTTC. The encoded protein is CASRGAGGPLREQYF.

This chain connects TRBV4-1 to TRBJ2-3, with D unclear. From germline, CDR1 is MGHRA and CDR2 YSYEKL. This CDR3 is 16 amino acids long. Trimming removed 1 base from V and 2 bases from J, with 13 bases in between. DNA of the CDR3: TGCGCCAGCAGCCAAGCTTTAAACTCACCCACAGATACGCAGTATTTT. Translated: CASSQALNSPTDTQYF.

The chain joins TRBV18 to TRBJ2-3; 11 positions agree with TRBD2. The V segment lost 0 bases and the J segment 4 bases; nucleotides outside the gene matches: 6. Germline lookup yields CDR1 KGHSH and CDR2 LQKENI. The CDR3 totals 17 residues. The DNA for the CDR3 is TGTGCCAGCTCACCACCGACTAGCGGGACTGTGGCAGATACGCAGTATTTT. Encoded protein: CASSPPTSGTVADTQYF.

This chain's CDR3 is CASSYGVPPVQYF. The CDR3 DNA sequence: TGTGCCAGCAGTTACGGCGTCCCCCCAGTGCAGTACTTC. The chain couples TRBV6-5 to TRBJ2-7; D is unclear. The CDR3 is 13 amino acids. Per the germline V gene, CDR1 is MNHEY and CDR2 is SVGAGI. Trimming removed 2 bases at V and 9 bases at J, with 14 bases between.

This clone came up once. The CDR3: CASSPDRGGEKLFF. CDR3 sequence (DNA): TGTGCCAGCAGCCCGGACAGGGGTGGGGAAAAACTGTTTTTT. This chain links TRBV5-6 with TRBJ1-4; TRBD1 matches at 9 bases. Germline CDR1 reads SGHDT; CDR2 reads YYEEEE. The CDR3 runs to 14 residues. Unmatched junction bases numbered 6, after V lost 4 bases and J lost 8 bases. The full variable domain, with the rest looked up from reference TRBV5-6 and TRBJ1-4, is DAGVTQSPTHLIKTRGQQVTLRCSPKSGHDTVSWYQQALGQGPQFIFQYYEEEERQRGNFPDRFSGHQFPNYSSELNVNALLLGDSALYLCASSPDRGGEKLFFGSGTQLSVL.

In DNA form, the CDR3 reads TGCAGCGTTGAAGTCAGGGGGACCTACGAGCAGTACTTC. The encoded protein is CSVEVRGTYEQYF. V and J are TRBV29-1 and TRBJ2-7, with 7 positions matching TRBD1. Germline loops: CDR1 SQVTM, CDR2 ANQGSEA. The CDR3 runs 13 residues. V was pared by 1 base and J by 2 bases, with 2 bases of the junction left unmatched.

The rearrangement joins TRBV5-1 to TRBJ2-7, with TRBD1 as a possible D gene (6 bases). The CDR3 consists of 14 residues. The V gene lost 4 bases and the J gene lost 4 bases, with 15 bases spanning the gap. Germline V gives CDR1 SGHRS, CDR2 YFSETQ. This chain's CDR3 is CASSKYRESYEQYF. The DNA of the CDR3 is TGCGCCAGCAGCAAATACAGGGAATCATACGAGCAGTACTTC.

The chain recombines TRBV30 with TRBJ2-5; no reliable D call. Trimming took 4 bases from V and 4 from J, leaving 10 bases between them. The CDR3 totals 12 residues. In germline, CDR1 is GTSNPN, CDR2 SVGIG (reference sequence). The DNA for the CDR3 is TGTGCCTGGACCCACCGGAGAGAGACCCAGTACTTC. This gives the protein CAWTHRRETQYF.

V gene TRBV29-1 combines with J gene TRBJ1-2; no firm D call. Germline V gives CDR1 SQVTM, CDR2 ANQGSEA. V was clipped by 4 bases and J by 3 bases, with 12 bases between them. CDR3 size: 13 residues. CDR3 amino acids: CSVVPLRDYGYTF. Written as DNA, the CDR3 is TGCAGCGTTGTTCCCCTAAGAGACTATGGCTACACCTTC.

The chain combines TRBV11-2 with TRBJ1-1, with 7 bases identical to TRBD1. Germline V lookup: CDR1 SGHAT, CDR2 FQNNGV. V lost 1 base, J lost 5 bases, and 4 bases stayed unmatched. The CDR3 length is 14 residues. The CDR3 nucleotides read TGTGCCAGCAGCTTAGGCAGGGGGAATACTGAAGCTTTCTTT. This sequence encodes CASSLGRGNTEAFF.

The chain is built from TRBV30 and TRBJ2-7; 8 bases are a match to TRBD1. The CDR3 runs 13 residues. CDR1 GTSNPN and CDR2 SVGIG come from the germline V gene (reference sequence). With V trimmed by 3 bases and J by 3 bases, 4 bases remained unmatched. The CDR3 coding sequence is TGTGCCTGGAGCCCGGGACAGGTCTACGAGCAGTACTTC. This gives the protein CAWSPGQVYEQYF.

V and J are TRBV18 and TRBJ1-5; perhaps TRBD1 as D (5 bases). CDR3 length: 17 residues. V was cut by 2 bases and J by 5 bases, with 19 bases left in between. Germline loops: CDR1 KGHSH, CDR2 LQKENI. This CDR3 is CASSPKYQGLSYQPQHF. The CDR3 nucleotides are TGTGCCAGCTCACCAAAATATCAGGGCCTTTCGTATCAGCCCCAGCATTTT.

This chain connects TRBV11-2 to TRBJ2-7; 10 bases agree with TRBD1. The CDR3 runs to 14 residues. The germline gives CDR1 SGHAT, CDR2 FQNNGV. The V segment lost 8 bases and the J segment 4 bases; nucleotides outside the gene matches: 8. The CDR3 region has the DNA TGTGCCAGCGGCGTCGTGGGACAGGGGTACGAGCAGTACTTC. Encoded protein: CASGVVGQGYEQYF. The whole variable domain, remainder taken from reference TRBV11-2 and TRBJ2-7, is EAGVAQSPRYKIIEKRQSVAFWCNPISGHATLYWYQQILGQGPKLLIQFQNNGVVDDSQLPKDRFSAERLKGVDSTLKIQPAKLEDSAVYLCASGVVGQGYEQYFGPGTRLTVT.

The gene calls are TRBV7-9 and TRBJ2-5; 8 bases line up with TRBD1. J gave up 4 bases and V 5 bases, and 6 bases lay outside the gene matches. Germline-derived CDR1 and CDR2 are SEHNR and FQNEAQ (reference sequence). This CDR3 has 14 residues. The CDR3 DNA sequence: TGTGCCAGCAGCAAAGGACAGGGATCAGAGACCCAGTACTTC. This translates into CASSKGQGSETQYF.

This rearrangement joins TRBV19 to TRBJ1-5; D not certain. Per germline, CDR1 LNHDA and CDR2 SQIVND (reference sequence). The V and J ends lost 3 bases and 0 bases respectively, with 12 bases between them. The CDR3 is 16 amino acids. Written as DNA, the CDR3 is TGTGCCAGTAGTATGGTCCCAGATTATAGCAATCAGCCCCAGCATTTT. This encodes CASSMVPDYSNQPQHF. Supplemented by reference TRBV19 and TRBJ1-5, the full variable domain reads DGGITQSPKYLFRKEGQNVTLSCEQNLNHDAMYWYRQDPGQGLRLIYYSQIVNDFQKGDIAEGYSVSREKKESFPLTVTSAQKNPTAFYLCASSMVPDYSNQPQHFGDGTRLSIL.

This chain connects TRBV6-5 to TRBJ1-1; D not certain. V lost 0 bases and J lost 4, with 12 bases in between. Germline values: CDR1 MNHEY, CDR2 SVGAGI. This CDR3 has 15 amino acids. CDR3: CASSYSFRLTTEAFF. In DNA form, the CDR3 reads TGTGCCAGCAGTTACTCGTTTAGGCTGACCACTGAAGCTTTCTTT.

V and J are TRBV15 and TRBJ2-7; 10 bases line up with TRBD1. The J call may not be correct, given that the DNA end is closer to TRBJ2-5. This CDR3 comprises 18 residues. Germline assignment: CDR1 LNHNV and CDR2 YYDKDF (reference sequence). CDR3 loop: CATSRGGQGFYWQETQYF. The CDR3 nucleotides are TGTGCCACCAGCAGAGGGGGACAGGGGTTCTATTGGCAAGAGACCCAGTACTTC.

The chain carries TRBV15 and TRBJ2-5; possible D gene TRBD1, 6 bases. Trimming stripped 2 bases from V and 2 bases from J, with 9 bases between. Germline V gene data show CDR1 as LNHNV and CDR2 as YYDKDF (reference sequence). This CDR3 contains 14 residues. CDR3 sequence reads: CATSRRQVQETQYF. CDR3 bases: TGTGCCACCAGCAGAAGACAGGTACAAGAGACCCAGTACTTC.

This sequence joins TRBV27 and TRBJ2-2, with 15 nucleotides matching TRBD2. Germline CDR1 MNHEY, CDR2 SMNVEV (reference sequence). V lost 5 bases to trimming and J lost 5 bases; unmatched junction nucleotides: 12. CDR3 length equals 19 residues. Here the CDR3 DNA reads TGTGCCAGCAGTCCGGGACTAGCGGGAGGCCTCGCGGGGACCGGGGAGCTGTTTTTT. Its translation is CASSPGLAGGLAGTGELFF.

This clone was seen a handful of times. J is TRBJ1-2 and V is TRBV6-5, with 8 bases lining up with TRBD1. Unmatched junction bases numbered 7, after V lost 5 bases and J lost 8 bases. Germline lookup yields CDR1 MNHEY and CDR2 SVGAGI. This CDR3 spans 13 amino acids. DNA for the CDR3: TGTGCCAGCAGTCCACGACAGGGGTTGGGCTACACCTTC. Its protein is CASSPRQGLGYTF.

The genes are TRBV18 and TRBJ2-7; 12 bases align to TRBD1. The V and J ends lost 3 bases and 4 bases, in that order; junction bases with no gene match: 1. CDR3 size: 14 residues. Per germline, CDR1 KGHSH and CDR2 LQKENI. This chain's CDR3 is CASSPGQGAYEQYF. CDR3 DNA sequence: TGTGCCAGCTCACCGGGACAGGGGGCTTACGAGCAGTACTTC. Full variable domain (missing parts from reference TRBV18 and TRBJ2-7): NAGVMQNPRHLVRRRGQEARLRCSPMKGHSHVYWYRQLPEEGLKFMVYLQKENIIDESGMPKERFSAEFPKEGPSILRIQQVVRGDSAAYFCASSPGQGAYEQYFGPGTRLTVT.

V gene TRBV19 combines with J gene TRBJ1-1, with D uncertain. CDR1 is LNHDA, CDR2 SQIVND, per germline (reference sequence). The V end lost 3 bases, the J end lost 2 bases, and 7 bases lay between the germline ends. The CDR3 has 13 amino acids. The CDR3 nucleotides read TGTGCCAGTAGTATGTCCAGAAACACTGAAGCTTTCTTT. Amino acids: CASSMSRNTEAFF.

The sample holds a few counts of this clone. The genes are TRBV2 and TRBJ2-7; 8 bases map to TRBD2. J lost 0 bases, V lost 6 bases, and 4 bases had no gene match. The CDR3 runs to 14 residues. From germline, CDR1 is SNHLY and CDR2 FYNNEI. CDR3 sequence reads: CASRWREASYEQYF. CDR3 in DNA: TGTGCCAGCAGGTGGCGGGAGGCCTCCTACGAGCAGTACTTC.

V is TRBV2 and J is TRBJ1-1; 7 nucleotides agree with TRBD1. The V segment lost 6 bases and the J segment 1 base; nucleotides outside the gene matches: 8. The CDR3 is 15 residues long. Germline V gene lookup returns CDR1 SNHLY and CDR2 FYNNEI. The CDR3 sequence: CASRRQGRENTEAFF. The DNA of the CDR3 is TGTGCCAGCAGAAGACAGGGAAGGGAGAACACTGAAGCTTTCTTT. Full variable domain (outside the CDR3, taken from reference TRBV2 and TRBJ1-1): EPEVTQTPSHQVTQMGQEVILRCVPISNHLYFYWYRQILGQKVEFLVSFYNNEISEKSEIFDDQFSVERPDGSNFTLKIRSTKLEDSAMYFCASRRQGRENTEAFFGQGTRLTVV.

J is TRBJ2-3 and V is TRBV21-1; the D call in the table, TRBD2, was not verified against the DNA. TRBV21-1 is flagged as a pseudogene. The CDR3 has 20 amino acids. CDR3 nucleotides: TGTGCCAGCAGCAAAAATTGGGAGCGGGGCACCTCGTCTAGCACAGATACGCAGTATTTT. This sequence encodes CASSKNWERGTSSSTDTQYF.

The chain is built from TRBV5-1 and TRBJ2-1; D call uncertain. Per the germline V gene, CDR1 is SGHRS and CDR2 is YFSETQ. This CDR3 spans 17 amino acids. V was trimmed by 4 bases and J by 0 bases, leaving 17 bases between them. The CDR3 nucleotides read TGCGCCAGCAGCGCGAGCCTCGCGGAGAGCTCCTACAATGAGCAGTTCTTC. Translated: CASSASLAESSYNEQFF.